The sequence of this T cell receptor (beta chain) was determined in a study of response to subunit inactivated influenza vaccine. For this clonotype: The antigen is not known.

Whole-study results and caveats: The authors proposed limited new T cell recruitment per seasonal influenza vaccination.

V was clipped by 1 base and J by 0 bases, with 9 bases between them. The CDR3 consists of 15 residues. Germline values: CDR1 SGHTA, CDR2 FQGNSA. Each CDR3 protein gets one entry after TCRdb re-called the RT-PCR reads with MiXCR. The table lists approximately 530,000 distinct CDR3 sequences, over 10% of them singletons, with around 14% in the top ten. V usage is TRBV7-2 and J usage is TRBJ2-5; no reliable D call. This TCR came from a man aged 50 or older who received an inactivated influenza vaccine. The sequences come from PBMCs from blood, collected 40 to 50 days after vaccination. CDR3 sequence: CASSLGFWYQETQYF. In DNA form, the CDR3 reads TGTGCCAGCAGCTTAGGATTTTGGTACCAAGAGACCCAGTACTTC.